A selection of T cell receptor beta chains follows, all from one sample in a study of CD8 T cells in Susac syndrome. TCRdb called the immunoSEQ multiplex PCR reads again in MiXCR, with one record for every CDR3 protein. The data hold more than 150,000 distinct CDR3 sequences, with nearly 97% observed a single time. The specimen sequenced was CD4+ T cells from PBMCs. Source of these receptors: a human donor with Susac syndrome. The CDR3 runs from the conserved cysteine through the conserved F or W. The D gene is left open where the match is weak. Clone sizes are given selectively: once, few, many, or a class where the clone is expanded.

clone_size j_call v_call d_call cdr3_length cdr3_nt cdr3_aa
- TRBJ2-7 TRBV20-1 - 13 TGCAGTGCTAGTTTAGGGGGGCACTACGAGCAGTACTTC CSASLGGHYEQYF
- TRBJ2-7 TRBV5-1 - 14 TGCGCCAGCAGCCTCTCTGACACAACCTACGAGCAGTACTTC CASSLSDTTYEQYF
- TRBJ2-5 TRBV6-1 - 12 TGTGCCACAAAACAGGTCCGGGAGACCCAGTACTTC CATKQVRETQYF
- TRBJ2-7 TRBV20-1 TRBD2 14 TGCAGTGCCCCTCGGACTAGCCCGACCTACGAGCAGTACTTC CSAPRTSPTYEQYF
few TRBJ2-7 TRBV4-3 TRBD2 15 TGCGCCAGCAGCCAAGGACTAGCGGGGGCGATCGAGCAGTACTTC CASSQGLAGAIEQYF
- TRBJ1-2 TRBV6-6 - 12 TGTGCCAGCAGACAAGGGGTTTATGGCTACACCTTC CASRQGVYGYTF
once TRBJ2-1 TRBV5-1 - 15 TGCGCCAGCAGCTTGCCCATACAGGGTTACAATGAGCAGTTCTTC CASSLPIQGYNEQFF
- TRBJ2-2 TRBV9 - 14 TGTGCCAGCAGTTATCACAGGTCCACCGGGGAGCTGTTTTTT CASSYHRSTGELFF
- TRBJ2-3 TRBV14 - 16 TGTGCCAGCAGCCAAGATAGCGGACAGTTCACAGATACGCAGTATTTT CASSQDSGQFTDTQYF
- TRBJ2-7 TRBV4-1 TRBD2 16 TGCGCCAGCAGCCAATCCTCTAGCGGGGGAAAATGGGAGCAGTACTTC CASSQSSSGGKWEQYF
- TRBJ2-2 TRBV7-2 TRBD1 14 TGTGCCAGCAGCCAAACGACAGGGGCCGGGGAGCTGTTTTTT CASSQTTGAGELFF
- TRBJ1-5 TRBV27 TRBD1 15 TGTGCCAGCAGTTTATCGACAGGGGCTAATCAGCCCCAGCATTTT CASSLSTGANQPQHF
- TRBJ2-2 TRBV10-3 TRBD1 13 TGTGCCATCGGACAGGGGGACACCGGGGAGCTGTTTTTT CAIGQGDTGELFF
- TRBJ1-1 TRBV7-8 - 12 TGTGCCAGCAGTCGGGTTAGCACTGAAGCTTTCTTT CASSRVSTEAFF
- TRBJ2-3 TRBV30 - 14 TGTGCCTGGAAGGCTATCCCCTACACAGATACGCAGTATTTT CAWKAIPYTDTQYF
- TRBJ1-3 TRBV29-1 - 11 TGCAGCCTGAGCTCTGGAAACACCATATATTTT CSLSSGNTIYF
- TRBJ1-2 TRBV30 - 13 TGTGCCTGGAATGCAGGGGTTCTCTATGGCTACACCTTC CAWNAGVLYGYTF
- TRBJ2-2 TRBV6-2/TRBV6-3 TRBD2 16 TGTGCCAGCAGTTACGAGCTAGCGGGGGTCGGCGGGGAGCTGTTTTTT CASSYELAGVGGELFF
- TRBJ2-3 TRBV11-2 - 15 TGTGCCAGCAGCTCGGAGGTCTTCATCACAGATACGCAGTATTTT CASSSEVFITDTQYF
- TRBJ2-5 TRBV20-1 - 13 TGCAGTGCTAGGAAGCCGGCGTCAGAGACCCAGTACTTC CSARKPASETQYF
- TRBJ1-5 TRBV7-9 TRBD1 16 TGTGCCAGCAGCTTAGGTACAGGGGGCAACAATCAGCCCCAGCATTTT CASSLGTGGNNQPQHF
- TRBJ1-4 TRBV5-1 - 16 TGCGCCAGCAGCCGAAATGAAGGACGGGCTAATGAAAAACTGTTTTTT CASSRNEGRANEKLFF
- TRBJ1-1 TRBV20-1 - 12 TGCAGTGCTGGCGGGATGGGCCCTGAAGCTTTCTTT CSAGGMGPEAFF
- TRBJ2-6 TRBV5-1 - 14 TGCGCCAGCAGCGAACAATCTGGGGCCAACGTCCTGACTTTC CASSEQSGANVLTF
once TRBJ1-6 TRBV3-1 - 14 TGTGCCAGCAGCCAAGGGGGGTTCAATTCACCCCTCCACTTT CASSQGGFNSPLHF